These 31 T cell receptor beta chains originate from one sample sequenced in a study of CD8+CD57+ T cells in acquired aplastic anemia. The authors sequenced patients whose flow cytometry had shown CD8+CD57+ cell expansion. The study profiled TCR beta VDJ and CDR3 using genomic DNA as template. TCRdb reprocessed the reads via MiXCR and lists one record per CDR3 protein. The sample has about 290,000 distinct CDR3 sequences; around three fifths are singletons. Sequencing was done on a sample of sorted CD4+, CD8+, or CD8+CD57+ T cells (not recorded which) from PBMCs. The source of these receptors is a human donor with aplastic anemia.

This chain links TRBV9 with TRBJ1-1; D gene ambiguous. The germline V and J ends were trimmed by 2 bases and 1 base, with 6 bases remaining between them. From germline, CDR1 is SGDLS and CDR2 YYNGEE. The CDR3 has 13 amino acids. DNA of the CDR3: TGTGCCAGCAGCGTCGGCAAGAACACTGAAGCTTTCTTT. Amino acid sequence: CASSVGKNTEAFF.

In DNA, the CDR3 is TGTGCCAGCCAGCGGGGGGGCTCCTACAATGAGCAGTTCTTC. It codes for CASQRGGSYNEQFF. The chain has TRBV7-2 and TRBJ2-1; 10 bases fit TRBD2. With V trimmed by 8 bases and J by 0 bases, 1 base remained unmatched. Germline CDR1 reads SGHTA; CDR2 reads FQGNSA. CDR3 length: 14 amino acids.

The chain combines TRBV7-2 with TRBJ1-1; D unresolved. V lost 1 base to trimming and J lost 10 bases, with 19 bases between them. The CDR3 spans 15 residues. The germline gives CDR1 SGHTA, CDR2 FQGNSA. The DNA for the CDR3 is TGTGCCAGCAGCTTAGGGGTAAGGGCGGTCGGCGGAGCTTTCTTT. Protein product: CASSLGVRAVGGAFF.

This clonotype was observed at least ten times. The chain couples TRBV12-3 or TRBV12-4 to TRBJ1-6, with TRBD1 identical over 8 bases. J was trimmed by 11 bases and V by 6 bases; bases with no gene match: 6. The CDR3 is 13 residues long. DNA for the CDR3: TGTGCCAGCAGCCAGGACAGGGCCGCACCCCTCCACTTT. Translated: CASSQDRAAPLHF.

The V gene is TRBV7-2, the J gene TRBJ2-1, with 11 bases identical to TRBD2. Germline CDR1 is SGHTA and CDR2 is FQGNSA. The CDR3 loop spans 18 amino acids. The junction had 17 bases not matched to a gene; V was cut back by 4 bases and J by 9 bases. CDR3 residues: CASSSSRGLAGALREQFF. CDR3 bases: TGTGCCAGCAGCTCGTCCCGCGGACTAGCGGGCGCCCTTCGTGAGCAGTTCTTC. The full variable domain, with the rest looked up from reference TRBV7-2 and TRBJ2-1, is GAGVSQSPSNKVTEKGKDVELRCDPISGHTALYWYRQSLGQGLEFLIYFQGNSAPDKSGLPSDRFSAERTGGSVSTLTIQRTQQEDSAVYLCASSSSRGLAGALREQFFGPGTRLTVL.

There are many counts of this clonotype. This chain joins TRBV19 and TRBJ1-1; no definite D call. The germline V gene encodes CDR1 LNHDA and CDR2 SQIVND (reference sequence). There are 15 residues in the CDR3. Trimming left V 3 bases short and J 1 base short, with 12 bases between. Written as DNA, the CDR3 is TGTGCCAGTAGTATTGCCGGGCTAAGGAACACTGAAGCTTTCTTT. This gives the protein CASSIAGLRNTEAFF.

The chain links TRBV7-3 to TRBJ2-3, with 8 bases identical to TRBD2. Trimming cost V 5 bases and J 1 base; bases outside gene matches: 5. The CDR3 runs 15 residues. Per the germline V gene, CDR1 is SGHTA and CDR2 is FQGTGA. The CDR3 is CASSLPGGGTDTQYF. DNA of the CDR3: TGTGCCAGCAGCCTACCGGGGGGGGGCACAGATACGCAGTATTTT.

This clonotype was recorded at least ten times. The V and J genes are TRBV20-1 and TRBJ2-1; TRBD2 agrees at 11 bases. CDR3 length: 14 residues. CDR1 and CDR2 from the germline V gene are DFQATT and SNEGSKA (reference sequence). The V gene end was trimmed by 8 bases and the J gene end by 4 bases; junction bases not matched to a gene: 7. CDR3 loop: CSTHSGGVYNEQFF. Written as DNA, the CDR3 is TGCAGTACTCATAGCGGGGGGGTATACAATGAGCAGTTCTTC.

This clonotype was picked up a small number of times. The V call is TRBV6-5, the J call TRBJ2-7; 8 bases map to TRBD1. Germline V lookup: CDR1 MNHEY, CDR2 SVGAGI. CDR3 length: 16 residues. The V segment lost 5 bases and the J segment 0 bases; nucleotides outside the gene matches: 9. DNA for the CDR3: TGTGCCAGCAGTCTCACGACAGGGGACAACTCCTACGAGCAGTACTTC. Amino acid sequence: CASSLTTGDNSYEQYF.

The chain is built from TRBV20-1 and TRBJ1-3; 11 nucleotides line up with TRBD1. V trimming: 3 bases; J trimming: 4 bases; junction bases outside the gene matches: 5. Germline CDR1 DFQATT, CDR2 SNEGSKA (reference sequence). The CDR3 contains 15 residues. CDR3 loop: CSARMDRGQGNTIYF. The CDR3 nucleotides read TGCAGTGCTAGGATGGACAGGGGGCAGGGAAACACCATATATTTT.

A note on this clonotype: The junction and the germline gene differ at one end; a read error may be behind it. V and J are TRBV12-3 or TRBV12-4 and TRBJ1-3; a weak D match, TRBD1 (6 bases). The CDR3 spans 12 residues. The CDR3 DNA reads TGTGCCAGCAATTTAGCGTCGAGGACAGTCTATTTT. This encodes CASNLASRTVYF.

The V gene is TRBV7-9, the J gene TRBJ2-3, with 8 bases aligning to TRBD1. The CDR3 totals 15 residues. The V gene end was trimmed by 3 bases and the J gene end by 11 bases; junction bases not matched to a gene: 13. Germline V gene lookup returns CDR1 SEHNR and CDR2 FQNEAQ (reference sequence). The DNA of the CDR3 is TGTGCCAGCAGCTTGGGGGCGACAGGGGTGGATGAGCAGTATTTT. This encodes CASSLGATGVDEQYF.

This clonotype was detected ten times or more. The J gene is TRBJ2-7, the V gene TRBV12-3 or TRBV12-4, with D unclear. The CDR3 runs to 13 residues. Trimming took off 3 bases at V and 2 bases at J, with 8 bases between the two ends. CDR3: CASSFTSPYEQYF. The CDR3 coding sequence is TGTGCCAGCAGTTTTACAAGCCCCTACGAGCAGTACTTC.

The genes are TRBV4-1 and TRBJ2-7; D is unresolved. Per the germline V gene, CDR1 is MGHRA and CDR2 is YSYEKL. The V end lost 4 bases, the J end lost 6 bases, and 13 bases lay between the germline ends. The CDR3 length is 13 residues. The CDR3 nucleotides are TGCGCCAGCAGCCCCCCTTTTTCCGGCGAGCAGTACTTC. It codes for CASSPPFSGEQYF.

This clonotype was picked up one time. This sequence joins TRBV7-1 and TRBJ1-2, with 7 nucleotides matching TRBD1. TRBV7-1 is given ORF status, its function remaining uncertain. The CDR3 length is 11 residues. The ends lost 6 bases at V and 9 bases at J; junction bases unmatched: 4. CDR3 DNA: TGTGCCAGCAGAGACAGGGAGAGCTACACCTTC. It is translated as CASRDRESYTF.

A word on this clonotype: The conserved phenylalanine or tryptophan normally closing the CDR3 is absent here, so this likely arose from a read error. The chain joins TRBV12-3 or TRBV12-4 to TRBJ1-1, with TRBD1 matching 9 bases. The length of the CDR3 is 15 residues. CDR3 loop: CACSLRTGANTEAFL. The CDR3 coding sequence is TGTGCCTGCAGTTTACGGACAGGGGCGAACACTGAAGCTTTCCTT.

The chain links TRBV7-9 to TRBJ2-7; D possibly corresponds to TRBD1 (6 bases). Per germline, CDR1 SEHNR and CDR2 FQNEAQ (reference sequence). V was pared by 5 bases and J by 3 bases, with 14 bases between. CDR3 length: 14 amino acids. The CDR3 DNA sequence: TGTGCCAGCAGCGCCTACAGGGTGGACTACGAGCAGTACTTC. It is translated as CASSAYRVDYEQYF.

The J gene is TRBJ2-6, the V gene TRBV5-1; TRBD1 is a possible D gene (6 bases). Germline V CDR1 and CDR2: SGHRS, YFSETQ. The CDR3 loop spans 19 amino acids. V lost 2 bases and J 1 base, leaving 19 bases between the germline ends. CDR3: CASSFVSLGQLSGANVLTF. The CDR3 DNA reads as TGCGCCAGCAGCTTCGTGTCTCTAGGACAGTTATCTGGGGCCAACGTCCTGACTTTC.

V is TRBV7-3 and J is TRBJ2-2; 8 positions match TRBD2. V shed 10 bases, J shed 4 bases, and the junction held 14 bases outside the gene matches. This CDR3 spans 16 amino acids. Per germline, CDR1 SGHTA and CDR2 FQGTGA. The CDR3 DNA sequence: TGTGCCACCAGTGATTTGGCGGGACTAGTCACCGGGGAGCTGTTTTTT. This gives the protein CATSDLAGLVTGELFF.

As concerns this clonotype: This clone may be a read error of a much larger clone one base away. The chain joins TRBV2 to TRBJ1-5; 7 bases agree with TRBD1. The CDR3 consists of 15 residues. From germline, CDR1 is SNHLY and CDR2 FYNNEI. CDR3 sequence (DNA): TGTGCCGGCAGGGACCGGACAGGCACTAGTCAGCCCCAGCATTTT. It translates to CAGRDRTGTSQPQHF.

As to this clonotype: Likely a read error: the CDR3 ends without its conserved phenylalanine or tryptophan. The rearrangement joins TRBV19 to TRBJ1-2; D might be TRBD1 (6 bases). Germline-derived CDR1 and CDR2 are LNHDA and SQIVND (reference sequence). This CDR3 is built from 14 residues. CDR3 DNA: TGTGCCAGTAGTTCCGGGGGGGGCAACTATGGGTACACCCTC. Translation: CASSSGGGNYGYTL.

The chain employs TRBV20-1 and TRBJ2-1; D ambiguous. Germline assignment: CDR1 DFQATT and CDR2 SNEGSKA (reference sequence). The length of the CDR3 is 12 residues. V gave up 6 bases and J gave up 6 bases, with 12 bases separating them. CDR3 sequence (DNA): TGCAGTGCGCGGAGTCAAGGCAATGAGCAGTTCTTC. It codes for CSARSQGNEQFF.

This rearrangement joins TRBV20-1 to TRBJ1-1, with TRBD1 identical over 7 bases. With 6 bases clipped from V and 3 bases from J, the junction kept 10 bases outside the gene matches. The CDR3 consists of 14 residues. Germline CDR1 is DFQATT and CDR2 is SNEGSKA (reference sequence). The CDR3 DNA reads as TGCAGTGCACTCAAGGGGGCTGGGTACACTGAAGCTTTCTTT. Protein product: CSALKGAGYTEAFF.

In its sample, this clonotype was seen many times. V is TRBV6-1 and J is TRBJ2-4, with 8 positions matching TRBD1. The CDR3 is 15 amino acids. Germline CDR1 reads MNHNS; CDR2 reads SASEGT. Trimming cost V 4 bases and J 7 bases; bases outside gene matches: 9. CDR3 sequence reads: CASSAQQGASNIQYF. The DNA for the CDR3 is TGTGCCAGCAGTGCCCAGCAGGGGGCTTCGAACATTCAGTACTTC.

This clonotype was picked up one time. The V call is TRBV2, the J call TRBJ2-5, with D hard to call. The CDR3 consists of 13 residues. CDR1 and CDR2 from the germline V gene are SNHLY and FYNNEI. The germline V and J ends were trimmed by 7 bases and 5 bases, with 14 bases remaining between them. The CDR3 region is CASTGGVGETQYF. The CDR3 coding sequence is TGTGCCAGCACGGGTGGGGTAGGGGAGACCCAGTACTTC.

This clonotype showed up many times. This chain connects TRBV18 to TRBJ2-2, with D possibly TRBD2 on 6 matching bases. Germline V gives CDR1 KGHSH, CDR2 LQKENI. CDR3 size: 15 residues. The V end was cut by 3 bases, the J end by 2 bases, with 10 bases between. CDR3 sequence reads: CASSPNGLNTGELFF. Written as DNA, the CDR3 is TGTGCCAGCTCACCCAACGGACTAAACACCGGGGAGCTGTTTTTT.

J is TRBJ1-4 and V is TRBV7-6; no clear D. The CDR3 runs to 15 residues. Germline lookup yields CDR1 SGHVS and CDR2 FNYEAQ. V shed 1 base and J shed 10 bases, with 16 bases lying between them. The CDR3, as DNA: TGTGCCAGCAGCTTAGAGAACAGCCACTCGGGAAAACTGTTTTTT. Translating gives CASSLENSHSGKLFF.

The rearrangement uses TRBV25-1 and TRBJ2-1, with D unresolved. CDR1 is MGHDK, CDR2 SYGVNS, per germline. The V end was cut by 1 base, the J end by 10 bases, with 11 bases between. CDR3 length equals 13 residues. CDR3: CASSEFVALEQFF. CDR3 in DNA: TGTGCCAGCAGTGAATTCGTTGCGTTAGAGCAGTTCTTC.

The chain is built from TRBV7-9 and TRBJ2-7; possible D gene TRBD1, 6 bases. The CDR3 is made up of 14 amino acids. Germline loops: CDR1 SEHNR, CDR2 FQNEAQ (reference sequence). Trimming shortened V by 6 bases and J by 3 bases, and 15 bases separated the two germline ends. CDR3 DNA sequence: TGTGCCAGCAGTCCTAAGACAGGACTCTACGAGCAGTACTTC. It encodes CASSPKTGLYEQYF. Full variable domain (rest looked up from reference TRBV7-9 and TRBJ2-7): DTGVSQNPRHKITKRGQNVTFRCDPISEHNRLYWYRQTLGQGPEFLTYFQNEAQLEKSRLLSDRFSAERPKGSFSTLEIQRTEQGDSAMYLCASSPKTGLYEQYFGPGTRLTVT.

V is TRBV5-1 and J is TRBJ1-1; no clear D. V lost 7 bases and J 2 bases, leaving 3 bases between the germline ends. Germline V gene lookup returns CDR1 SGHRS and CDR2 YFSETQ. The CDR3 contains 10 residues. The CDR3 loop is CASCNTEAFF. Here the CDR3 DNA reads TGCGCCAGCTGTAACACTGAAGCTTTCTTT. Full variable domain (outside the CDR3, taken from reference TRBV5-1 and TRBJ1-1): KAGVTQTPRYLIKTRGQQVTLSCSPISGHRSVSWYQQTPGQGLQFLFEYFSETQRNKGNFPGRFSGRQFSNSRSEMNVSTLELGDSALYLCASCNTEAFFGQGTRLTVV.

This clonotype was seen a few times. V usage is TRBV15 and J usage is TRBJ2-3, with D possibly being TRBD2 (6 bases). The CDR3 runs to 16 residues. V dropped 5 bases and J dropped 0 bases, with 15 bases sitting between them. Germline values: CDR1 LNHNV, CDR2 YYDKDF (reference sequence). The CDR3 loop is CATSRGGADSTDTQYF. DNA for the CDR3: TGTGCCACCAGCCGTGGAGGGGCCGATAGCACAGATACGCAGTATTTT. Supplemented by reference TRBV15 and TRBJ2-3, the full variable domain reads DAMVIQNPRYQVTQFGKPVTLSCSQTLNHNVMYWYQQKSSQAPKLLFHYYDKDFNNEADTPDNFQSRRPNTSFCFLDIRSPGLGDTAMYLCATSRGGADSTDTQYFGPGTRLTVL.